The 17 T cell receptor beta chains below all came from one sample that was sequenced in a study of CXCR3-negative and CXCR3-positive naive CD8 T cells. Points from the study as a whole: The TRB CDR3s that CXCR3-positive naive cells carried were more hydrophobic than those of CXCR3-negative naive cells.

Their antigen targets remain unknown. The libraries of TRB cDNA were prepared using 5' RACE with UMI labels. TCRdb reanalyzed the 5' RACE reads, giving one entry per CDR3 protein sequence and no DNA. This sample's clone table lists some 120,000 distinct CDR3 sequences. The specimen was naive CXCR3+ CD8+ T cells from blood. Subset specified: CD45RO-CCR7+CD27+CD95- naive CD8+ T cells expressing CXCR3 (TNR3+). The receptors were sampled from a human donor in good health. Some clones in this sample may be carry-over from other donors' samples.

The rearrangement joins TRBV12-3 or TRBV12-4 to TRBJ1-1. The CDR3 spans 13 residues. This CDR3 is CASSLLGGIEAFF.

V and J are TRBV7-3 and TRBJ2-7; TCRdb's assignment of TRBD1 cannot be checked, as there is no DNA. Per the germline V gene, CDR1 is SGHTA and CDR2 is FQGTGA. The CDR3 length is 15 residues. CDR3 loop: CASSLYGGPSYEQYF.

The CDR3 sequence: CASSQEDRQSMNTEAFF. This sequence joins TRBV4-2 and TRBJ1-1. The germline V gene encodes CDR1 LGHNA and CDR2 YNFKEQ. This CDR3 contains 17 residues.

V is TRBV7-9 and J is TRBJ2-5; TCRdb's D gene call, TRBD1, goes unchecked for lack of DNA. CDR3 size: 14 residues. CDR1 and CDR2 from the germline V gene are SEHNR and FQNEAQ (reference sequence). CDR3 amino acids: CASSFGQYQETQYF.

The chain employs TRBV28 and TRBJ1-1; TCRdb calls TRBD1, which cannot be checked without DNA. Germline CDR1 and CDR2: MDHEN and SYDVKM. This CDR3 is built from 14 residues. The CDR3 here is CASSLGAGTTEAFF.

V and J are TRBV20-1 and TRBJ2-7. Germline V CDR1 and CDR2: DFQATT, SNEGSKA (reference sequence). The CDR3 is 12 amino acids. This CDR3 reads CSARDIALEQYF.

The chain carries TRBV2 and TRBJ1-1; TCRdb's D call of TRBD1 is untestable without DNA. The CDR3 spans 13 residues. Germline CDR1 and CDR2: SNHLY and FYNNEI. CDR3 amino acids: CASSVGQNTEAFF.

The chain has TRBV25-1 and TRBJ2-1. CDR3 length equals 16 residues. Germline CDR1 MGHDK, CDR2 SYGVNS. This chain's CDR3 is CASSEPKDPSYNEQFF.

CDR3 sequence reads: CASRNGDSYPGEQYF. J is TRBJ2-7 and V is TRBV12-3 or TRBV12-4; TCRdb returns TRBD1, unconfirmable since there is no DNA. This CDR3 contains 15 residues.

This chain connects TRBV6-5 to TRBJ1-2. Germline V CDR1 and CDR2: MNHEY, SVGAGI. This CDR3 has 12 residues. CDR3 protein: CASSSPNYGYTF.

The chain couples TRBV4-3 to TRBJ1-2; absent DNA, TCRdb's TRBD1 call cannot be checked. The CDR3 is made up of 15 amino acids. Looked up from germline, CDR1 is LGHNA and CDR2 is YSLEER. The CDR3 reads CASSQDPSGGWGYTF.

The chain carries TRBV29-1 and TRBJ1-1; the D gene TCRdb calls, TRBD1, cannot be checked with no DNA. Germline V lookup: CDR1 SQVTM, CDR2 ANQGSEA. The CDR3 length is 13 residues. This chain's CDR3 is CSVVPQGLTEAFF.

The V and J genes are TRBV7-9 and TRBJ2-3; TCRdb's D call of TRBD1 is untestable without DNA. The CDR3 consists of 17 residues. Germline V CDR1 and CDR2: SEHNR, FQNEAQ (reference sequence). CDR3: CASSLKWGQGLSDTQYF.

The chain carries TRBV18 and TRBJ1-1. The CDR3 loop spans 13 amino acids. In germline, CDR1 is KGHSH, CDR2 LQKENI. The CDR3 is CASSPQDHTEAFF. The entire variable domain, with the rest obtained from reference TRBV18 and TRBJ1-1, is as follows: NAGVMQNPRHLVRRRGQEARLRCSPMKGHSHVYWYRQLPEEGLKFMVYLQKENIIDESGMPKERFSAEFPKEGPSILRIQQVVRGDSAAYFCASSPQDHTEAFFGQGTRLTVV.

This rearrangement joins TRBV12-3 or TRBV12-4 to TRBJ2-1. This CDR3 has 11 residues. The CDR3 loop reads CASSPTHEQFF.

The V gene is TRBV29-1, the J gene TRBJ2-5. The germline CDR1 and CDR2 sequences are SQVTM and ANQGSEA. The CDR3 loop spans 11 amino acids. This CDR3 is CSVAGYGAQYF. The variable domain in full, completed from reference TRBV29-1 and TRBJ2-5, reads SAVISQKPSRDICQRGTSLTIQCQVDSQVTMMFWYRQQPGQSLTLIATANQGSEATYESGFVIDKFPISRPNLTFSTLTVSNMSPEDSSIYLCSVAGYGAQYFGPGTRLLVL.

V usage is TRBV20-1 and J usage is TRBJ1-2. CDR3 size: 14 residues. The V gene's germline CDR1 is DFQATT and CDR2 SNEGSKA (reference sequence). The CDR3 spells CSARDRGFNYGYTF.